Following are 8 T cell receptor beta chains from one sample sequenced in a study of T cells after yellow fever vaccination. In TCRdb, the 5' RACE reads were re-called with MiXCR into one record per CDR3 protein. Of hundreds of thousands of distinct CDR3 sequences in the sample, approximately 18% are singletons; the top ten hold 18%. This sample comprised PBMCs, obtained before the yellow fever booster vaccination. All receptors derive from a young man who received the YFV17D yellow fever vaccine.

The chain employs TRBV29-1 and TRBJ1-1; no definite D call. The CDR3 loop spans 12 amino acids. The V gene lost 4 bases and the J gene lost 1 base, with 7 bases spanning the gap. Germline CDR1 SQVTM, CDR2 ANQGSEA. In nucleotides, the CDR3 is TGCAGCGTTGGAAAAGGGAACACTGAAGCTTTCTTT. As protein: CSVGKGNTEAFF. Full variable domain (rest looked up from reference TRBV29-1 and TRBJ1-1): SAVISQKPSRDICQRGTSLTIQCQVDSQVTMMFWYRQQPGQSLTLIATANQGSEATYESGFVIDKFPISRPNLTFSTLTVSNMSPEDSSIYLCSVGKGNTEAFFGQGTRLTVV.

The chain joins TRBV11-2 to TRBJ2-2; 7 bases map to TRBD2. Looked up from germline, CDR1 is SGHAT and CDR2 is FQNNGV. V shed 3 bases, J shed 7 bases, and the junction held 2 bases outside the gene matches. This CDR3 contains 13 residues. The CDR3 coding sequence is TGTGCCAGCAGCTTCGGGGGGTTCGGGGAGCTGTTTTTT. As protein: CASSFGGFGELFF.

The chain has TRBV5-1 and TRBJ1-1; D unresolved. The length of the CDR3 is 15 residues. The V end lost 0 bases, the J end lost 3 bases, and 12 bases lay between the germline ends. Germline lookup yields CDR1 SGHRS and CDR2 YFSETQ. This CDR3 is CASSLDGPWDTEAFF. The CDR3 DNA sequence: TGCGCCAGCAGCTTGGATGGCCCCTGGGACACTGAAGCTTTCTTT.

This clonotype showed up just a few times. This rearrangement joins TRBV20-1 to TRBJ1-4; D is unresolved. CDR3 size: 14 residues. Germline CDR1 and CDR2: DFQATT and SNEGSKA (reference sequence). V lost 3 bases and J lost 0, with 8 bases in between. CDR3 amino acids: CSASSHATNEKLFF. CDR3 DNA: TGCAGTGCTAGCTCTCATGCAACTAATGAAAAACTGTTTTTT.

This clonotype has only a few counts. The genes are TRBV11-2 and TRBJ2-7; D might be TRBD2 (6 bases). Per the germline V gene, CDR1 is SGHAT and CDR2 is FQNNGV. The CDR3 length is 12 residues. The germline V and J ends were trimmed by 1 base and 9 bases, with 10 bases remaining between them. CDR3 sequence: CASSLGEAPQYV. CDR3 nucleotide sequence: TGTGCCAGCAGCTTAGGGGAGGCCCCGCAGTACGTC.

The chain joins TRBV5-6 to TRBJ1-6; D not resolved. V was pared by 4 bases and J by 8 bases, with 7 bases between. The CDR3 extends over 12 amino acids. Germline-derived CDR1 and CDR2 are SGHDT and YYEEEE. The CDR3 DNA follows: TGTGCCAGCAGCCTGGTGTATTCACCCCTCCACTTT. The encoded protein is CASSLVYSPLHF. Looking up the rest from reference TRBV5-6 and TRBJ1-6 gives the full variable domain: DAGVTQSPTHLIKTRGQQVTLRCSPKSGHDTVSWYQQALGQGPQFIFQYYEEEERQRGNFPDRFSGHQFPNYSSELNVNALLLGDSALYLCASSLVYSPLHFGNGTRLTVT.

This clonotype has a handful of counts. The J gene is TRBJ2-7, the V gene TRBV5-1; 7 bases fit TRBD1. The CDR3 has 17 residues. Germline V lookup: CDR1 SGHRS, CDR2 YFSETQ. The junction had 17 bases not matched to a gene; V was cut back by 4 bases and J by 4 bases. In DNA, the CDR3 is TGCGCCAGCAGCCGACCGGCGACCGAGACAGGGACATACGAGCAGTACGTC. This gives the protein CASSRPATETGTYEQYV.

This clonotype was found many times. The chain carries TRBV6-2 or TRBV6-3 and TRBJ2-5; unclear D gene. V was clipped by 6 bases and J by 1 base, with 15 bases between them. CDR3 length: 15 amino acids. The germline gives CDR1 MNHEY, CDR2 SVGEGT. The CDR3 nucleotides read TGTGCCAGCAGCTCACCCCATACGGGCCAAGAGACCCAGTACTTC. This sequence encodes CASSSPHTGQETQYF.